This TCR beta chain is from a study of chronic HIV infection and antiretroviral therapy. Using its own MiXCR run on the 5' RACE reads, TCRdb lists one record per CDR3 protein. The sample gives 40,000 to 50,000 distinct CDR3 sequences, under 20% of which show up once; 2.5% to 3% is in the top ten. This CDR3 region has 14 residues. The V and J ends lost 6 bases and 2 bases respectively, with 13 bases between them. CDR1 is SNHLY and CDR2 is FYNNEI in the germline V gene. This clonotype was seen a handful of times. The receptor's source is an adult who had HIV and had not received antiretroviral therapy, or was an uninfected healthy control (not recorded which). Source material: peripheral blood. V usage is TRBV2 and J usage is TRBJ2-5, with D maybe TRBD2 (5 bases). CDR3: CASREDPSQETQYF. In nucleotides, the CDR3 is TGTGCCAGCAGGGAGGACCCATCGCAAGAGACCCAGTACTTC.